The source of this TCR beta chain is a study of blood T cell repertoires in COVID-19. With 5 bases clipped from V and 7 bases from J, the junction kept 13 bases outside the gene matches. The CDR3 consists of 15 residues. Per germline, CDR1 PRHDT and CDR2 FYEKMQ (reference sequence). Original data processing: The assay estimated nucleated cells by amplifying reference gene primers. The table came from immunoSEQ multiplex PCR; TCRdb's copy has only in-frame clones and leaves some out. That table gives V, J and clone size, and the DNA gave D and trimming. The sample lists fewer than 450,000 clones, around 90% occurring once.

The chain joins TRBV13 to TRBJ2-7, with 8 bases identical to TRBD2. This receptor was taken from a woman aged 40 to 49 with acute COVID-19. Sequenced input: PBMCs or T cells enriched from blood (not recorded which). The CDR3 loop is CASSLKHGGAEEQYF. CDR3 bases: TGTGCCAGCAGCCTAAAACACGGGGGGGCGGAAGAGCAGTACTTC.